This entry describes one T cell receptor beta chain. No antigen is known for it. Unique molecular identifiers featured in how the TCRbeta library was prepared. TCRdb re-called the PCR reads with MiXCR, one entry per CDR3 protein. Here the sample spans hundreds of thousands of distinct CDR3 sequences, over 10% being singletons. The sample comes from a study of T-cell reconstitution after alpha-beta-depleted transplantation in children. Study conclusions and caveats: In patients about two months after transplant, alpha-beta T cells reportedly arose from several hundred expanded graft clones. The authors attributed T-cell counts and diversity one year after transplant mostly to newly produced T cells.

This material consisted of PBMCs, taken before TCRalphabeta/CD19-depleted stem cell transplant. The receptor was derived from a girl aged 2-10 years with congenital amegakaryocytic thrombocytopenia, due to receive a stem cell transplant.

CDR3 in DNA: TGTGCCAGTACCTTAGCGGGAGGAGCCTCCGAGCAGTACTTC. Its protein product is CASTLAGGASEQYF. The chain employs TRBV19 and TRBJ2-7; 10 bases are shared with TRBD2. Germline assignment: CDR1 LNHDA and CDR2 SQIVND (reference sequence). The CDR3 spans 14 residues. Losses at the gene ends were 7 bases for V and 6 bases for J; bases not matched to a gene: 9.